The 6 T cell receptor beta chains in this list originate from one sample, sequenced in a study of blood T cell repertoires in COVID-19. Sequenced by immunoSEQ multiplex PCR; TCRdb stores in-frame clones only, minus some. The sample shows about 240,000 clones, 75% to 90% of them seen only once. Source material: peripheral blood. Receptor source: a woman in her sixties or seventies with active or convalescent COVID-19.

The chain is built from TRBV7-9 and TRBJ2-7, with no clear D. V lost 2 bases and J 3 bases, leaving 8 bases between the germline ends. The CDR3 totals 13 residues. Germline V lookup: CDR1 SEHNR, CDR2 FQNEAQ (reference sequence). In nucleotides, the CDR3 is TGTGCCAGCAGCTTATTAAGCTACTACGAGCAGTACTTC. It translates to CASSLLSYYEQYF.

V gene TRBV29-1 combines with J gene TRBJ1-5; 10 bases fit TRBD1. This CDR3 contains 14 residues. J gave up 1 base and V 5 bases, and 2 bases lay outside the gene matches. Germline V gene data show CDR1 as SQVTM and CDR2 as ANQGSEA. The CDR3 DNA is TGCAGCGTTTGGGACAGGGGAAGCAATCAGCCCCAGCATTTT. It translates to CSVWDRGSNQPQHF.

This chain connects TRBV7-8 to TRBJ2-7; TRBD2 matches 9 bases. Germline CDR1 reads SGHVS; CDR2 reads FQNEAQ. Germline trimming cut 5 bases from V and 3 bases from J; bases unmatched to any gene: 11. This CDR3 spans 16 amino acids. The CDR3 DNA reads TGTGCCAGCAGCCGGGGCGCGGGGGGGTTGATCTACGAGCAGTACTTC. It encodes CASSRGAGGLIYEQYF.

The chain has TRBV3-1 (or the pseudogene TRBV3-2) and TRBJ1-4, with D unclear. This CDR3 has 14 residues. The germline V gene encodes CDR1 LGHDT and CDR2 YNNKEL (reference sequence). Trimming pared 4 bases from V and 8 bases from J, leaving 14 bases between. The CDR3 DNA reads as TGTGCCAGCAGCCGCGGGCCCCTCGGGGAAAAACTGTTTTTT. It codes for CASSRGPLGEKLFF.

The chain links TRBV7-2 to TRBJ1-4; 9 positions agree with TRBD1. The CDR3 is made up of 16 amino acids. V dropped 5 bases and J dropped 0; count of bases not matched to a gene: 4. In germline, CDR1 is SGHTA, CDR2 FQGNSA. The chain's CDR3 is CASSGQGTTTNEKLFF. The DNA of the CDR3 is TGTGCCAGCAGCGGACAGGGGACGACAACTAATGAAAAACTGTTTTTT.

Written as DNA, the CDR3 is TGTGCCAGCAGCTTGTGGGGGGGCAGAGACAATGAGCAGTTCTTC. Protein sequence: CASSLWGGRDNEQFF. V gene TRBV5-8 combines with J gene TRBJ2-1, with D maybe TRBD2 (7 bases). CDR3 length: 15 amino acids. Germline lookup yields CDR1 SGHTS and CDR2 YDEGEE. V dropped 1 base and J dropped 5 bases, with 13 bases sitting between them.